This T cell receptor (beta chain) originates from a study of T cell repertoires in cytomegalovirus infection. Study observations and caveats: Totalled public TCR beta family frequency picked out people who carried CMV plus the relevant HLA.

The CDR3 length is 13 residues. V was cut by 7 bases and J by 4 bases, with 13 bases left in between. This clonotype was observed a handful of times. Its antigen is undetermined. TCRdb analysed the reads with MiXCR anew, one entry per CDR3 protein. There are around 320,000 distinct CDR3 sequences in the sample; more than 8% occur only once, and about 4.5% lies in the top ten. This chain connects TRBV12-3 or TRBV12-4 to TRBJ2-5; D may be TRBD1 (5 bases). The sample comprised PBMCs. This TCR was sampled from a human donor in good health (CMV status not recorded). Some clones in this sample may be carry-over from other donors' samples. CDR3 protein: CASTLGARETQYF. In DNA, the CDR3 is TGTGCCAGCACCCTTGGGGCAAGAGAGACCCAGTACTTC.